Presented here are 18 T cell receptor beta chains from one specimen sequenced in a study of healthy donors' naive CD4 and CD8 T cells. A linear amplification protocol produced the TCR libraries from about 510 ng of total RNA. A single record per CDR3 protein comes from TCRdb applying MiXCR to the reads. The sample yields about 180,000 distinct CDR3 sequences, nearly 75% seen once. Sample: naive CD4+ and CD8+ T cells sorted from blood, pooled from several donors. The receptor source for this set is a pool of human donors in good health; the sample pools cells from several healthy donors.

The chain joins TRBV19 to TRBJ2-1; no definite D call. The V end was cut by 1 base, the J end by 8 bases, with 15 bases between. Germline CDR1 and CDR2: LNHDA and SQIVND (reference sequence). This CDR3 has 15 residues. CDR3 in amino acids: CASSIGTLVPHEQFF. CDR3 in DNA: TGTGCCAGTAGTATAGGTACTCTCGTGCCCCATGAGCAGTTCTTC.

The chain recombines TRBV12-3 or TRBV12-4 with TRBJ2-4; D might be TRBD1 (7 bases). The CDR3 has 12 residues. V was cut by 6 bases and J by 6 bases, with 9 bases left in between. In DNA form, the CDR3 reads TGTGCCAGCAGGCAGGGGGGAAACATTCAGTACTTC. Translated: CASRQGGNIQYF.

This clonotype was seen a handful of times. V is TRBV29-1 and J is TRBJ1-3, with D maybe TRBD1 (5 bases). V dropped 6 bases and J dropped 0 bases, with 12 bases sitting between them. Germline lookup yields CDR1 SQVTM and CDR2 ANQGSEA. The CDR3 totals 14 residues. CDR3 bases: TGCAGCGTCCGGGACGGCAGCTCTGGAAACACCATATATTTT. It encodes CSVRDGSSGNTIYF.

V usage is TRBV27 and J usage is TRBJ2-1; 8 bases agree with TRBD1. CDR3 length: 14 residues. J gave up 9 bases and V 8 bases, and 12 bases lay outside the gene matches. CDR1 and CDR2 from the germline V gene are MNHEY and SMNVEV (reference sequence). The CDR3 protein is CASGVGTGRIEQFF. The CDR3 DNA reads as TGTGCCAGCGGAGTCGGGACAGGTAGAATTGAGCAGTTCTTC.

The DNA of the CDR3 is TGTGCCAGCAGCAACGCCCGGACTAGCGGTCGAGTGGGATCCTACAATGAGCAGTTCTTC. This sequence encodes CASSNARTSGRVGSYNEQFF. V usage is TRBV7-8 and J usage is TRBJ2-1, with TRBD2 matching over 10 bases. CDR1 is SGHVS and CDR2 is FQNEAQ in the germline V gene. The CDR3 runs 20 residues. The junction had 17 bases not matched to a gene; V was cut back by 5 bases and J by 1 base.

For the CDR3, the DNA is TGTGCCACCAGTGAAGGTAGCGGGAGGTGGGATCCCGGGGAGCTGTTTTTT. Encoded protein: CATSEGSGRWDPGELFF. V and J are TRBV24-1 and TRBJ2-2, with 10 positions matching TRBD2. Trimming cost V 4 bases and J 6 bases; bases outside gene matches: 10. The germline V gene has CDR1 KGHDR and CDR2 SFDVKD. This CDR3 comprises 17 residues.

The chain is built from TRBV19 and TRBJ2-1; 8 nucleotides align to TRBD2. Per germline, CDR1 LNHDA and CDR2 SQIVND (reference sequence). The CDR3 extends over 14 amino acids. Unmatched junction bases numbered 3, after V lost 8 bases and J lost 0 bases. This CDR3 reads CASCTSGSYNEQFF. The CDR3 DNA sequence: TGTGCCAGTTGTACTAGCGGCTCCTACAATGAGCAGTTCTTC.

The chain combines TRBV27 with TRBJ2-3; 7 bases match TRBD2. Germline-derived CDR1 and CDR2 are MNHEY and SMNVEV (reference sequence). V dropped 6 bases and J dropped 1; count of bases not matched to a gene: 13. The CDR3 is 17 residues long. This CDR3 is CASRLALAPRGTDTQYF. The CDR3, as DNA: TGTGCCAGCAGACTAGCACTAGCGCCCCGTGGCACAGATACGCAGTATTTT.

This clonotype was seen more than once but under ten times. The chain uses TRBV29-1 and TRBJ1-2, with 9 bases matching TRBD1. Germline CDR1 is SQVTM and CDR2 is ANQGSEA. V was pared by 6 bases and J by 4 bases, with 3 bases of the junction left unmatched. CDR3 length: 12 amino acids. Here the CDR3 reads CSVAGQGYGYTF. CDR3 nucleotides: TGCAGCGTGGCGGGACAGGGCTATGGCTACACCTTC.

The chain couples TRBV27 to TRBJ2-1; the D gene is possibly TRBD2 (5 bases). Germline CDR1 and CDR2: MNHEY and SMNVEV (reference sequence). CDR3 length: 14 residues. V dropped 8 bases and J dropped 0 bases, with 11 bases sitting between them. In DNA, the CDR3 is TGTGCCAGCCAGCCGGGAAGCTCCTACAATGAGCAGTTCTTC. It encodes CASQPGSSYNEQFF.

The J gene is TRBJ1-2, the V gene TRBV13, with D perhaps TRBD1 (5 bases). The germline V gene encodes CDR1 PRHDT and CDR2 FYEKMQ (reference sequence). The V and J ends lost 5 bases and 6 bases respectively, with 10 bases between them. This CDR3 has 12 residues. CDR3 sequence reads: CASSQGLNGYTF. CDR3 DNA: TGTGCCAGCAGCCAGGGACTAAATGGCTACACCTTC.

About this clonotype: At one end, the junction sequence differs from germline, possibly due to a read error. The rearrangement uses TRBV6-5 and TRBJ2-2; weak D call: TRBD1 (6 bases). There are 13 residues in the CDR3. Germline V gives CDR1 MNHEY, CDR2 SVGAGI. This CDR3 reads CASSRTVTGELFF. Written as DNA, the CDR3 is TGCGCCAGCAGCCGGACAGTAACCGGGGAGCTGTTTTTT.

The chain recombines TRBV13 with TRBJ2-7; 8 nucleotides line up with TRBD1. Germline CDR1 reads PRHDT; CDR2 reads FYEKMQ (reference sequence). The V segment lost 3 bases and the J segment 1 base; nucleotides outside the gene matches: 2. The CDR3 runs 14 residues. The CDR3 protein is CASSFRDRSYEQYF. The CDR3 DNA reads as TGTGCCAGCAGCTTTCGGGACAGGTCCTACGAGCAGTACTTC.

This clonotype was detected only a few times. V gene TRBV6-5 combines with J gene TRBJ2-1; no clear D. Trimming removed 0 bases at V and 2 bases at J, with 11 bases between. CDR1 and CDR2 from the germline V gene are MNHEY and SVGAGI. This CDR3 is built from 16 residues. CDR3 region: CASSYSVGLPYNEQFF. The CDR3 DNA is TGTGCCAGCAGTTACTCTGTTGGGTTACCCTACAATGAGCAGTTCTTC.

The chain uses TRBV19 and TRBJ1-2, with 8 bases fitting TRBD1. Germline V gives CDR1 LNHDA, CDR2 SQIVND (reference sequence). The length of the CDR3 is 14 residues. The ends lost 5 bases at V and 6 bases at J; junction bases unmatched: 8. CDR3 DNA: TGTGCCAGTAGTCCCACAGGGGGATTCGATGGCTACACCTTC. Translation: CASSPTGGFDGYTF.

In nucleotides, the CDR3 is TGCAGCGTACAGGATACCTACGAGCAGTACTTC. As protein: CSVQDTYEQYF. The chain uses TRBV29-1 and TRBJ2-7, with D maybe TRBD1 (5 bases). Trimming stripped 6 bases from V and 2 bases from J, with 8 bases between. Germline lookup yields CDR1 SQVTM and CDR2 ANQGSEA. The length of the CDR3 is 11 residues.

The DNA for the CDR3 is TGTGCCAGCAGCCCCCGCCGATACAATGAGCAGTTCTTC. This sequence encodes CASSPRRYNEQFF. The chain has TRBV7-2 and TRBJ2-1; D gene unclear. Germline CDR1 reads SGHTA; CDR2 reads FQGNSA. This CDR3 region has 13 residues. V lost 5 bases, J lost 4 bases, and 9 bases lay in between.

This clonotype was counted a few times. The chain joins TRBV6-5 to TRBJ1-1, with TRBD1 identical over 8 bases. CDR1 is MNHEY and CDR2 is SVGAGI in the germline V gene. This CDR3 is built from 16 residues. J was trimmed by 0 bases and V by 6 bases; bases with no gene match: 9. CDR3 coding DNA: TGTGCCAGCAGCTACAGGACAGGGATCATGAACACTGAAGCTTTCTTT. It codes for CASSYRTGIMNTEAFF.